This T cell receptor (beta chain) was retrieved from a study of T cell responses to AZD1222 COVID-19 vaccine. Study-wide results and caveats: The sample set comprised mostly white British donors with more females, and clonal diversity was possibly underestimated. Spike-specific TCR breadth and depth rose after two AZD1222 doses.

Assay: immunoSEQ multiplex PCR; the TCRdb copy retains only in-frame clones and omits some. The sample shows some 170,000 clones, 85% to 95% of them seen only once. Germline V gene data show CDR1 as GTSNPN and CDR2 as SVGIG (reference sequence). V was clipped by 5 bases and J by 1 base, with 9 bases between them. CDR3 size: 13 residues. This clone was seen a single time. Its antigen is currently unknown. This sequence was found in an adult who received the AZD1222 COVID-19 vaccine. Sequencing was performed on peripheral blood, taken 28 days after the second AZD1222 dose. The chain couples TRBV30 to TRBJ1-5; weak D call: TRBD1 (6 bases). The CDR3 is CAWGGGSNQPQHF. CDR3 nucleotide sequence: TGTGCCTGGGGAGGGGGAAGCAATCAGCCCCAGCATTTT. Complete variable domain (other parts from reference TRBV30 and TRBJ1-5): SQTIHQWPATLVQPVGSPLSLECTVEGTSNPNLYWYRQAAGRGLQLLFYSVGIGQISSEVPQNLSASRPQDRQFILSSKKLLLSDSGFYLCAWGGGSNQPQHFGDGTRLSIL.